This T cell receptor (beta chain) was identified in a study of cytomegalovirus exposure and HLA in healthy donors. Points from the study as a whole: According to a subsequent analysis, TCR clusters identified in the first cohort showed a tendency to co-occur across the 120 validation repertoires. Researchers reported that a few CMV-associated chains were confirmed in vitro as CMV antigen-specific. The classifier was said to identify cytomegalovirus status with high specificity and sensitivity.

Details on this clone: The antigen remains unidentified.

The data were produced by immunoSEQ multiplex PCR, yet TCRdb's version contains in-frame clones alone and is incomplete. The data show fewer than 150,000 clones, 88% seen once. This CDR3 is built from 13 residues. In germline, CDR1 is SNHLY, CDR2 FYNNEI. The germline V and J ends were trimmed by 8 bases and 8 bases, with 15 bases remaining between them. Sample: PBMCs. The gene calls are TRBV2 and TRBJ1-4, with D perhaps TRBD1 (5 bases). The sequence was obtained from a man aged 18 to 30 in good health and CMV-seronegative. In DNA form, the CDR3 reads TGTGCCAGCCGTTATCAGGGCAAAGAAAAACTGTTTTTT. This sequence encodes CASRYQGKEKLFF. Based on the CDR3 plus reference TRBV2 and TRBJ1-4, the full variable domain is EPEVTQTPSHQVTQMGQEVILRCVPISNHLYFYWYRQILGQKVEFLVSFYNNEISEKSEIFDDQFSVERPDGSNFTLKIRSTKLEDSAMYFCASRYQGKEKLFFGSGTQLSVL.